What follows are 20 T cell receptor beta chains derived from one specimen sequenced in a study of T cells in women clearing cervical HPV infection. Some clones are missing from TCRdb's copy, which holds only in-frame ones; the method was immunoSEQ multiplex PCR. The sample shows more than 30,000 clones, and 6.5% to 8% sits with its ten largest clones. Source material: blood buffy coat. The origin of the receptors is a woman aged 18-70 years with a cervical HPV16 infection that either progressed to CIN3+ or cleared (not recorded which).

As regards this clone: The CDR3 end falls 3 residues outside the read, so it is completed with the germline J gene. V is TRBV18 and J is TRBJ2-7; 9 bases map to TRBD1. The ends lost 6 bases at V and 4 bases at J; junction bases unmatched: 10. This CDR3 spans 15 amino acids. Per the germline V gene, CDR1 is KGHSH and CDR2 is LQKENI. The CDR3 DNA, read in part, is TGTGCCAGCTCCGTTGCTGGGACAGGGAATTACGAG. Translation gives CASSVAGTGNYE. The complete CDR3 protein is CASSVAGTGNYEQYF.

On this clone: From the germline J gene comes the end of the CDR3, since the read stops 3 residues before it. The chain employs TRBV6-2 or TRBV6-3 and TRBJ2-4, with 10 bases aligning to TRBD2. CDR1 is MNHEY and CDR2 is SVGEGT in the germline V gene. Germline trimming cut 7 bases from V and 7 bases from J; bases unmatched to any gene: 16. CDR3 length equals 17 residues. CDR3 sequence reads: CASTRLPSGSLRNIQYF. The CDR3 bases that were read are TGTGCCAGCACCCGTCTCCCTAGCGGGAGCTTGAGGAACATT.

In regard to this clone: The sequence runs out 3 residues before the end of the CDR3; the remainder is reconstructed from the germline J gene. The rearrangement uses TRBV6-1 and TRBJ1-6; D remains unclear. The length of the CDR3 is 15 residues. Germline CDR1 and CDR2: MNHNS and SASEGT. Trimming removed 2 bases from V and 2 bases from J, with 7 bases in between. Partial CDR3 DNA: TGTGCCAGCAGTGAATTTTATCCCTATAATTCACCC. Translated: CASSEFYPYNSP. The CDR3 in full is CASSEFYPYNSPLHF.

Comments on this clone: The read terminates 3 residues before the CDR3 end, so the remaining end is supplied by the germline J gene. This chain uses TRBV30 with TRBJ1-4; D is ambiguous. V lost 2 bases, J lost 8 bases, and 9 bases lay in between. The CDR3 has 12 amino acids. Per the germline V gene, CDR1 is GTSNPN and CDR2 is SVGIG (reference sequence). CDR3 sequence: CAWSFAGEKLFF. CDR3 DNA, as far as it was read: TGTGCCTGGAGTTTCGCAGGCGAAAAA.

As regards this clone: The missing CDR3 end, 3 residues past where the read stops, is filled in from the germline J gene. This chain connects TRBV18 to TRBJ2-5; 10 bases agree with TRBD1. V gave up 2 bases and J gave up 3 bases; unmatched junction bases: 0. CDR3 size: 14 residues. From germline, CDR1 is KGHSH and CDR2 LQKENI. Partial CDR3 DNA: TGTGCCAGCTCACCAGGGACAGGGGAAGAGACC. As protein: CASSPGTGEET. The entire CDR3 reads CASSPGTGEETQYF.

A note on this clone: The CDR3 end lies 3 residues beyond the end of the read and is filled in from the germline J gene. The chain recombines TRBV4-1 with TRBJ2-4, with TRBD1 matching over 10 bases. J was trimmed by 6 bases and V by 3 bases; bases with no gene match: 11. In germline, CDR1 is MGHRA, CDR2 YSYEKL. This CDR3 region has 17 residues. CDR3 bases read: TGCGCCAGCAGCCACTCGGGGGGGCGGACAGGGGGAAACATT. Translating it yields CASSHSGGRTGGNI. The whole CDR3 region reads CASSHSGGRTGGNIQYF.

With regard to this clone: The CDR3 extends 3 residues past the end of the read, so its final part is completed from the germline J gene. The J gene is TRBJ1-1, the V gene TRBV2; the D is unclear. CDR3 length: 13 residues. The V end was cut by 4 bases, the J end by 2 bases, with 8 bases between. Germline V gene sequence: CDR1 SNHLY, CDR2 FYNNEI. The chain's CDR3 is CASSADINTEAFF. CDR3 bases read: TGTGCCAGCAGTGCTGACATTAACACTGAA.

A note on this clone: The missing CDR3 end, 3 residues past where the read stops, is filled in from the germline J gene. The chain is built from TRBV7-2 and TRBJ2-7; D is possibly TRBD1 (6 bases). The germline gives CDR1 SGHTA, CDR2 FQGNSA. This CDR3 is built from 13 residues. The V end was cut by 6 bases, the J end by 2 bases, with 11 bases between. This chain's CDR3 is CASRAQGTYEQYF. CDR3 DNA, as far as it was read: TGTGCCAGCAGGGCACAGGGCACCTACGAG. Together with reference TRBV7-2 and TRBJ2-7, the CDR3 gives the full variable domain: GAGVSQSPSNKVTEKGKDVELRCDPISGHTALYWYRQSLGQGLEFLIYFQGNSAPDKSGLPSDRFSAERTGGSVSTLTIQRTQQEDSAVYLCASRAQGTYEQYFGPGTRLTVT.

On this clone itself: The read terminates 3 residues before the CDR3 end, so the remaining end is supplied by the germline J gene. The chain joins TRBV7-9 to TRBJ2-5; a possible D gene is TRBD1 (5 bases). CDR3 length: 15 residues. CDR1 is SEHNR, CDR2 FQNEAQ, per germline (reference sequence). V shed 2 bases and J shed 4 bases, with 14 bases lying between them. CDR3 region: CASSLKGVVTETQYF. The sequenced CDR3 bases are TGTGCCAGCAGCTTAAAAGGGGTAGTTACAGAGACC.

A word on this clone: The read terminates 3 residues before the CDR3 end, so the remaining end is supplied by the germline J gene. The chain links TRBV2 to TRBJ2-6; no definite D call. CDR1 SNHLY and CDR2 FYNNEI come from the germline V gene. Trimming shortened V by 7 bases and J by 0 bases, and 10 bases separated the two germline ends. The CDR3 consists of 15 residues. The CDR3 region is CASTPLFSGANVLTF. CDR3 DNA (partial): TGTGCCAGCACCCCCCTTTTCTCTGGGGCCAACGTC.

Comment on this clone: The CDR3 extends 3 residues past the end of the read, so its final part is completed from the germline J gene. The rearrangement links TRBV18 to TRBJ1-2, with 8 bases aligning to TRBD1. CDR1 is KGHSH, CDR2 LQKENI, per germline. The CDR3 extends over 18 amino acids. CDR3 bases read: TGTGCCAGCTCACCAATTCAGGGGGCGCGAACTGTGCCCCGCCCG. Protein sequence: CASSPIQGARTVPRP. In full, the CDR3 reads CASSPIQGARTVPRPYTF.

Turning to this clone: Coverage ceases 3 residues before the CDR3 finishes, and the germline J gene fills in the end. J is TRBJ1-2 and V is TRBV2; 8 bases agree with TRBD1. Germline CDR1 SNHLY, CDR2 FYNNEI. After removal of 5 bases from V and 0 bases from J, the junction contained 5 bases not matched to a gene. The CDR3 sequence is 15 residues long. Partial CDR3 DNA: TGTGCCAGCAGTCCTCAGACAGGGGCTAACTATGGC. Translation: CASSPQTGANYG. The entire CDR3 reads CASSPQTGANYGYTF.

A note on this clone: Read coverage stops 3 residues before the CDR3 terminus; the germline J gene supplies the remainder. V is TRBV19 and J is TRBJ1-5, with TRBD1 as a possible D gene (5 bases). The CDR3 has 17 residues. Trimming removed 8 bases at V and 4 bases at J, with 24 bases between. Per germline, CDR1 LNHDA and CDR2 SQIVND (reference sequence). CDR3 protein: CASRPIVRGYGNQPQHF. The sequenced CDR3 bases are TGTGCCAGTCGCCCCATTGTACGGGGGTATGGAAATCAGCCC.

Points on this clone: The sequence runs out 3 residues before the end of the CDR3; the remainder is reconstructed from the germline J gene. V is TRBV29-1 and J is TRBJ1-2; 7 positions match TRBD1. The CDR3 spans 12 residues. Per the germline V gene, CDR1 is SQVTM and CDR2 is ANQGSEA. The sequenced part of the CDR3 DNA is TGCAGCGTTGGTAAACAGGGGTTAGAC. This codes for CSVGKQGLD. The CDR3 as a whole reads CSVGKQGLDYTF.

On this clone: The read stops 3 residues short of the end of the CDR3; the missing end is completed from the germline J gene. V is TRBV2 and J is TRBJ2-7, with 7 bases that match TRBD2. The CDR3 spans 16 residues. With 7 bases clipped from V and 2 bases from J, the junction kept 14 bases outside the gene matches. The germline CDR1 and CDR2 sequences are SNHLY and FYNNEI. The sequenced part of the CDR3 DNA is TGTGCCAGCACTCGAGAAGGCGGGAGTCATACCTACGAG. As protein: CASTREGGSHTYE. The full CDR3 reads CASTREGGSHTYEQYF.

Note on this clone: The CDR3 goes on 3 residues after the read ends, and that part is filled in from the germline J gene. This rearrangement joins TRBV20-1 to TRBJ1-1; no clear D. V dropped 0 bases and J dropped 5 bases, with 13 bases sitting between them. The V gene's germline CDR1 is DFQATT and CDR2 SNEGSKA (reference sequence). There are 14 residues in the CDR3. The DNA read from the CDR3 is TGCAGTGCTAGAGACCACACCGGAGGGACTGAA. Its protein is CSARDHTGGTE. The whole CDR3 is CSARDHTGGTEAFF.

As regards this clone: The observed sequence ends 3 residues before the CDR3 terminus, with the missing tail filled in from the germline J gene. V is TRBV7-3 and J is TRBJ2-1; 8 nucleotides agree with TRBD2. CDR1 is SGHTA, CDR2 FQGTGA, per germline. J was trimmed by 8 bases and V by 5 bases; bases with no gene match: 14. The CDR3 contains 16 residues. CDR3 residues: CASSGGRAGGPDEQFF. The sequenced part of the CDR3 DNA is TGTGCCAGCAGCGGGGGACGCGCGGGGGGACCGGATGAG.

To note about this clone: The read terminates 3 residues ahead of where the CDR3 ends, so the germline J gene completes it. The V gene is TRBV29-1, the J gene TRBJ2-2; D gene unclear. From germline, CDR1 is SQVTM and CDR2 ANQGSEA. The length of the CDR3 is 14 residues. The CDR3 bases that were read are TGCAGCGTTGATGTGGCAGGCCTTAATGAAAAG. This codes for CSVDVAGLNEK. The whole CDR3 is CSVDVAGLNEKLFF.

About this clone itself: The read gets to within 3 residues of the CDR3 end, and the germline J gene fills in the rest. J is TRBJ1-1 and V is TRBV5-6; D may be TRBD1 (6 bases). This CDR3 contains 15 residues. The ends were cut back, 0 bases at V and 3 bases at J, with 12 bases in the middle. CDR1 and CDR2 from the germline V gene are SGHDT and YYEEEE. The CDR3 loop is CASSLAEGGHTEAFF. The sequenced CDR3 bases are TGTGCCAGCAGCTTGGCGGAGGGGGGGCACACTGAA.

Remarks on this clone: The read terminates 3 residues ahead of where the CDR3 ends, so the germline J gene completes it. The V call is TRBV2, the J call TRBJ1-5, with D possibly TRBD1 on 6 matching bases. The V end lost 5 bases, the J end lost 6 bases, and 17 bases lay between the germline ends. Germline-derived CDR1 and CDR2 are SNHLY and FYNNEI. The CDR3 runs to 15 residues. CDR3 sequence: CASSYREAGVQPQHF. The DNA read from the CDR3 is TGTGCCAGCAGTTATAGGGAGGCAGGGGTTCAGCCC.